Following are 10 T cell receptor beta chains from one sample sequenced in a study of blood T cells in healthy people across ages (dated by TCRdb to the mid-2010s). To prepare the library, 5' RACE was applied. The sequencer was an Illumina HiSeq 2500. The second PCR ran for about 6 to 12 cycles and used a J-beta primer mix along with a sample-barcoded 5' primer. TCRdb passed the public sequencing reads through fastp at Q25 and MiXCR, retaining productive beta sequences. Every entry covers one CDR3 protein and lists the most common genes and DNA from its rows. The sample includes approximately 1,100,000 distinct CDR3 sequences, with 40% to 45% observed a single time. The ten largest clones represent 15% to 20% of the sample. The sample was blood. The source of these receptors is a woman in her sixties in good health.

V and J are TRBV6-5 and TRBJ2-1; TRBD2 is a possible D gene (6 bases). This CDR3 is built from 15 residues. CDR1 and CDR2 from the germline V gene are MNHEY and SVGAGI. V dropped 7 bases and J dropped 6 bases, with 19 bases sitting between them. The CDR3 DNA reads TGTGCCAGCATCTACGGGGGACTTTTATTCAATGAGCAGTTCTTC. This encodes CASIYGGLLFNEQFF.

A few counts support this clonotype. This chain connects TRBV30 to TRBJ2-1, with 8 bases aligning to TRBD1. The CDR3 totals 12 residues. Germline assignment: CDR1 GTSNPN and CDR2 SVGIG (reference sequence). V dropped 5 bases and J dropped 7; count of bases not matched to a gene: 4. The CDR3 loop reads CAWQGARNEQFF. CDR3 bases: TGTGCCTGGCAGGGGGCGAGGAATGAGCAGTTCTTC.

The genes are TRBV7-9 and TRBJ1-1; 7 bases line up with TRBD1. Germline V gene data show CDR1 as SEHNR and CDR2 as FQNEAQ (reference sequence). The CDR3 has 14 residues. V trimming: 0 bases; J trimming: 7 bases; junction bases outside the gene matches: 5. In DNA form, the CDR3 reads TGTGCCAGCAGCTTAGCACAGGGGACAGATGAAGCTTTCTTT. Translated, it gives CASSLAQGTDEAFF. Supplemented by reference TRBV7-9 and TRBJ1-1, the full variable domain reads DTGVSQNPRHKITKRGQNVTFRCDPISEHNRLYWYRQTLGQGPEFLTYFQNEAQLEKSRLLSDRFSAERPKGSFSTLEIQRTEQGDSAMYLCASSLAQGTDEAFFGQGTRLTVV.

The chain employs TRBV20-1 and TRBJ2-7; 11 nucleotides line up with TRBD2. The CDR3 runs 15 residues. With 0 bases clipped from V and 2 bases from J, the junction kept 3 bases outside the gene matches. Germline assignment: CDR1 DFQATT and CDR2 SNEGSKA (reference sequence). The CDR3 loop reads CSARDRLAGPYEQYF. The CDR3 DNA is TGCAGTGCTAGAGATCGACTAGCGGGACCCTACGAGCAGTACTTC.

The V and J genes are TRBV20-1 and TRBJ2-1; TRBD2 is a possible D gene (6 bases). Germline V lookup: CDR1 DFQATT, CDR2 SNEGSKA (reference sequence). This CDR3 comprises 15 residues. Deletions cut 0 bases from V and 4 bases from J, with 13 bases between. This CDR3 is CSARDLREDYNEQFF. The DNA of the CDR3 is TGCAGTGCTAGAGATCTGAGGGAGGATTACAATGAGCAGTTCTTC.

In this sample, this clonotype turned up a few times. The chain employs TRBV10-1 and TRBJ1-5, with a weak D call TRBD1 (5 bases). CDR1 WNHNN and CDR2 SYGVQD come from the germline V gene (reference sequence). Trimming shortened V by 3 bases and J by 5 bases, and 11 bases separated the two germline ends. The length of the CDR3 is 14 residues. The CDR3 is CASSDRGRDQPQHF. Here the CDR3 DNA reads TGCGCCAGCAGTGATCGGGGGAGAGATCAGCCCCAGCATTTT.

CDR3 sequence (DNA): TGCAGTGCTAGAGGGCTAGCGGGAGCGGTTTATCGGGAGACCCAGTACTTC. It yields the protein CSARGLAGAVYRETQYF. J is TRBJ2-5 and V is TRBV20-1; 10 bases align to TRBD2. CDR1 DFQATT and CDR2 SNEGSKA come from the germline V gene (reference sequence). The CDR3 has 17 amino acids. J was trimmed by 5 bases and V by 1 base; bases with no gene match: 13.

The sample holds one count of this clonotype. The chain uses TRBV6-4 and TRBJ1-2; the D gene is possibly TRBD1 (5 bases). V was shortened by 5 bases and J by 10 bases, with 11 bases between the two germline ends. This CDR3 region has 11 residues. Germline CDR1 MRHNA, CDR2 SNTAGT. Written as DNA, the CDR3 is TGTGCCAGCAGTCTACAGGCTTACTACACCTTC. Its protein is CASSLQAYYTF.

The chain joins TRBV6-1 to TRBJ2-2; maybe TRBD2 (7 bases). The CDR3 sequence is 14 residues long. V was trimmed by 6 bases and J by 4 bases, leaving 12 bases between them. Germline-derived CDR1 and CDR2 are MNHNS and SASEGT. CDR3 coding DNA: TGTGCCAGCAGGGGGGGGCTTGGCACCGGGGAGCTGTTTTTT. It specifies CASRGGLGTGELFF.

Comment on this clonotype: A much more abundant neighbour one base away suggests this may be a read error. The chain couples TRBV6-6 to TRBJ2-7; D unresolved. The V gene's germline CDR1 is MNHNY and CDR2 SVGAGI (reference sequence). Trimming took 5 bases from V and 5 from J, leaving 10 bases between them. This CDR3 region has 12 residues. The DNA of the CDR3 is TGTGCCAGCAGTCCCACTGACCACGAGCAGTACTTC. Protein product: CASSPTDHEQYF.